The 17 T cell receptor beta chains in this list originate from one sample, sequenced in a study of shared clonotypes between healthy human individuals. Sequencing used immunoSEQ multiplex PCR; TCRdb keeps in-frame clones, though not all of them. The data hold some 660,000 clones, with about 80% observed a single time. The sequenced sample was memory CD4+ T cells sorted from blood. Subset defined: CD45RA-negative fraction. These receptors came from a woman aged 25 to 39 in good health.

The CDR3: CASSLRTGGGYTF. CDR3 in DNA: TGTGCCAGTAGTCTCCGGACAGGGGGAGGCTACACCTTC. The rearrangement joins TRBV19 to TRBJ1-2; 10 bases are a match to TRBD1. Germline values: CDR1 LNHDA, CDR2 SQIVND (reference sequence). The junction had 5 bases not matched to a gene; V was cut back by 5 bases and J by 8 bases. The CDR3 covers 13 residues.

The chain uses TRBV7-6 and TRBJ2-2, with 9 positions matching TRBD2. J was trimmed by 0 bases and V by 5 bases; bases with no gene match: 7. The length of the CDR3 is 17 residues. Germline V gene sequence: CDR1 SGHVS, CDR2 FNYEAQ. This CDR3 reads CASSLQGTSSNTGELFF. In DNA, the CDR3 is TGTGCCAGCAGCCTACAAGGGACTAGCTCGAACACCGGGGAGCTGTTTTTT. Combining the CDR3 with reference TRBV7-6 and TRBJ2-2 gives the whole variable domain GAGVSQSPRYKVTKRGQDVALRCDPISGHVSLYWYRQALGQGPEFLTYFNYEAQQDKSGLPNDRFSAERPEGSISTLTIQRTEQRDSAMYRCASSLQGTSSNTGELFFGEGSRLTVL.

As for this clone: This may stem from a read error, because a much larger clone lies one nucleotide away. This same CDR3 is encoded by further DNA sequences in the sample. This chain uses TRBV14 with TRBJ2-7; 11 positions match TRBD2. Looked up from germline, CDR1 is SGHDN and CDR2 is FVKESK. The V segment lost 1 base and the J segment 2 bases; nucleotides outside the gene matches: 1. The CDR3 runs 15 residues. The DNA for the CDR3 is TGTGCCAGCAGCCAAGGACTAGCGGGAACCTACGAGCAGTACTTC. Translation gives CASSQGLAGTYEQYF.

The V and J genes are TRBV19 and TRBJ2-1; 15 nucleotides align to TRBD2. Germline CDR1 and CDR2: LNHDA and SQIVND (reference sequence). The J segment lost 9 bases and the V segment lost 5 bases, leaving 5 bases of the junction unmatched. The CDR3 loop spans 15 amino acids. CDR3 DNA sequence: TGTGCCAGTAGTGGTGGACTAGCGGGAGGGGTTGAGCAGTTCTTC. This codes for CASSGGLAGGVEQFF.

V and J are TRBV6-6 and TRBJ2-7; 12 nucleotides align to TRBD2. The J segment lost 7 bases and the V segment lost 8 bases, leaving 0 bases of the junction unmatched. Per the germline V gene, CDR1 is MNHNY and CDR2 is SVGAGI (reference sequence). This CDR3 is built from 11 residues. For the CDR3, the DNA is TGTGCCAGCGGACTAGCGGGGGAGCAGTACTTC. Its translation is CASGLAGEQYF.

The CDR3 here is CASSRGRLTINEQFF. The CDR3 DNA is TGTGCCAGCAGCCGGGGACGGCTGACTATTAATGAGCAGTTCTTC. The chain couples TRBV9 to TRBJ2-1; D is perhaps TRBD1 or TRBD2 (5 bases each). The germline V and J ends were trimmed by 4 bases and 7 bases, with 18 bases remaining between them. The germline CDR1 and CDR2 sequences are SGDLS and YYNGEE. The CDR3 is 15 amino acids.

The genes are TRBV2 and TRBJ2-7, with D maybe TRBD2 (6 bases). The V and J ends lost 6 bases and 7 bases respectively, with 16 bases between them. The CDR3 extends over 13 amino acids. The germline V gene encodes CDR1 SNHLY and CDR2 FYNNEI. CDR3 nucleotides: TGTGCCAGCAGATCGGGTTCTAGCGAAGAGCAGTACTTC. Its protein product is CASRSGSSEEQYF.

The rearrangement uses TRBV5-1 and TRBJ2-3, with TRBD1 matching 8 bases. The junction had 12 bases not matched to a gene; V was cut back by 4 bases and J by 2 bases. This CDR3 spans 17 amino acids. CDR1 and CDR2 from the germline V gene are SGHRS and YFSETQ. The CDR3 region has the DNA TGCGCCAGCAGCCCCAGACTTAGGACAGGGATCACAGATACGCAGTATTTT. As protein: CASSPRLRTGITDTQYF.

This clone came up a few times. The V call is TRBV4-2, the J call TRBJ2-1; TRBD2 might be the D (5 bases). V lost 4 bases and J lost 1, with 14 bases in between. This CDR3 is 16 amino acids long. CDR1 and CDR2 from the germline V gene are LGHNA and YNFKEQ. CDR3 sequence (DNA): TGTGCCAGCAGCCGCGCGTCCCGGGGATCCTACAATGAGCAGTTCTTC. Protein: CASSRASRGSYNEQFF.

This chain uses TRBV6-6 with TRBJ1-1; D not resolved. Germline CDR1 is MNHNY and CDR2 is SVGAGI (reference sequence). Trimming stripped 2 bases from V and 2 bases from J, with 12 bases between. CDR3 size: 15 residues. The CDR3 spells CASSYGSDFNTEAFF. CDR3 sequence (DNA): TGTGCCAGCAGTTACGGGTCAGACTTTAACACTGAAGCTTTCTTT.

This clone has only a few counts. The V and J genes are TRBV25-1 and TRBJ2-1, with 8 bases that match TRBD2. V shed 6 bases and J 7 bases; nucleotides not matched to a gene: 17. Germline V gene data show CDR1 as MGHDK and CDR2 as SYGVNS. CDR3 length: 17 residues. CDR3 coding DNA: TGTGCCAGCAGCGATGGGGGGAGCGGGAGACCAACAAATGAGCAGTTCTTC. It is translated as CASSDGGSGRPTNEQFF.

This clone was counted many times. Other nucleotide sequences from this sample produce the same CDR3. The chain links TRBV7-2 to TRBJ1-5; TRBD1 might be the D (6 bases). Germline V gives CDR1 SGHTA, CDR2 FQGNSA. The CDR3 runs to 15 residues. The V and J ends lost 3 bases and 0 bases respectively, with 9 bases between them. CDR3 nucleotides: TGTGCCAGCAGCTTGGACAGCCTTAGCAATCAGCCCCAGCATTTT. Translating it yields CASSLDSLSNQPQHF.

V gene TRBV5-4 combines with J gene TRBJ2-2; no reliable D call. Germline assignment: CDR1 SGHNT and CDR2 YYREEE (reference sequence). The V end was cut by 5 bases, the J end by 1 base, with 9 bases between. This CDR3 contains 14 residues. DNA of the CDR3: TGTGCCAGCAGGGAGTTTGGGAACACCGGGGAGCTGTTTTTT. It encodes CASREFGNTGELFF.

The genes are TRBV6-1 and TRBJ2-7; tentatively, D is TRBD2 (7 bases). Germline V gives CDR1 MNHNS, CDR2 SASEGT. The V and J ends lost 2 bases and 5 bases respectively, with 19 bases between them. The CDR3 totals 16 residues. This CDR3 is CASSERGAIPADEQYF. CDR3 coding DNA: TGTGCCAGCAGTGAACGGGGGGCCATCCCGGCTGACGAGCAGTACTTC.

The genes are TRBV27 and TRBJ2-7, with D perhaps matching TRBD2 (6 bases). The V gene lost 5 bases and the J gene lost 7 bases, with 9 bases spanning the gap. This CDR3 is built from 11 residues. The V gene's germline CDR1 is MNHEY and CDR2 SMNVEV (reference sequence). CDR3 coding DNA: TGTGCCAGCAGTCTAGCGCGGGAGCAGTACTTC. Translating it yields CASSLAREQYF.

The V call is TRBV6-5, the J call TRBJ1-5; D ambiguous. Trimming left V 6 bases short and J 1 base short, with 7 bases between. The CDR3 has 13 amino acids. CDR1 and CDR2 (germline): MNHEY, SVGAGI. The CDR3 is CASSADSNQPQHF. The CDR3 bases are TGTGCCAGCAGCGCGGACAGCAATCAGCCCCAGCATTTT.

This clone was seen more than once but under ten times. The chain is built from TRBV28 and TRBJ2-3; 9 positions agree with TRBD2. Germline values: CDR1 MDHEN, CDR2 SYDVKM. The V segment lost 8 bases and the J segment 3 bases; nucleotides outside the gene matches: 12. CDR3 size: 16 residues. CDR3 nucleotides: TGTGCCAGCTCCCTCCTGCAGCGGGAGGTGACAGATACGCAGTATTTT. Residues: CASSLLQREVTDTQYF.